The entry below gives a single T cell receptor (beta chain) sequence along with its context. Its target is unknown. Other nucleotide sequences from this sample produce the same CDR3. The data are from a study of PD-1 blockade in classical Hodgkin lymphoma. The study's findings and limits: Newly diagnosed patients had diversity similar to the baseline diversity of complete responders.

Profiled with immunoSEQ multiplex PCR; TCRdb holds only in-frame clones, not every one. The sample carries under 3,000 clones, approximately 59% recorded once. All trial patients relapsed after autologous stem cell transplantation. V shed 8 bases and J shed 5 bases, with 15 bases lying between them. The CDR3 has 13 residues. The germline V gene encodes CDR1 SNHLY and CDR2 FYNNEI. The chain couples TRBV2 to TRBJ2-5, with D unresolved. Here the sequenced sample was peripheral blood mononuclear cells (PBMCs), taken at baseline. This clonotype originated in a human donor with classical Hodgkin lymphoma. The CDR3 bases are TGTGCCAGCTATAGCAGGCTCCAGGAGACCCAGTACTTC. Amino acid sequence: CASYSRLQETQYF.